Here is one T cell receptor beta chain with its context. Its target is unknown. This may come from a read error, since a much larger clone is one base off. 5'RACE with constant-segment primers yielded barcoded, UMI-tagged TCR alpha and TCR beta cDNA libraries. In TCRdb, the 5' RACE reads were re-called with MiXCR into one record per CDR3 protein. Of approximately 150,000 distinct CDR3 sequences in the sample, approximately 6% are singletons; the top ten hold more than 2%. These data are taken from a study of T-cell memory formation after mild COVID-19. Broader study findings: Some SARS-CoV-2-responding clones were already detected in memory before infection. Mostly located in CM and EM were contracting CD4+ clones, with contracting CD8+ clones located in EMRA.

V was cut by 9 bases and J by 6 bases, with 20 bases left in between. The CDR3 has 14 residues. Germline V gene data show CDR1 as MGHRA and CDR2 as YSYEKL. The V gene is TRBV4-1, the J gene TRBJ1-2, with unresolved D. Material: PBMCs or a T cell subset sorted from them (not recorded which). The TCR was taken from an adult woman who had mild COVID-19 (a few samples of this study predate the infection). Cell type and time point are not known. The CDR3 is CARLKLGGRDGYTF. In nucleotides, the CDR3 is TGCGCCAGACTGAAGTTAGGTGGGCGGGATGGCTACACCTTC.